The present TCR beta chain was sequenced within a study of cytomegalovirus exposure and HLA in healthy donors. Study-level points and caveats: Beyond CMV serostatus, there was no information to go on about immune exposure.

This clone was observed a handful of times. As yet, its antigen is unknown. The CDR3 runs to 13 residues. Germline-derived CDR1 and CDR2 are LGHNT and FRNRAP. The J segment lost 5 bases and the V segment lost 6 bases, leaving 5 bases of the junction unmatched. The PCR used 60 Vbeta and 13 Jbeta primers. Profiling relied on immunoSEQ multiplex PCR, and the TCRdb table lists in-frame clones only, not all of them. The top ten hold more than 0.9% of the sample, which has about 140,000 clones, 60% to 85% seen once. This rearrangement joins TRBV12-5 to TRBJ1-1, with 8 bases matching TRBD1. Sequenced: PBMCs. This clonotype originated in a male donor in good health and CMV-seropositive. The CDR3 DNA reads TGTGCTAGTGGCCCTCAGGGGGCGACTGAAGCTTTCTTT. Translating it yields CASGPQGATEAFF.